In this sample, the clone carrying this T cell receptor (beta chain) turned up a few times. Its specificity is unknown. The sample comes from a study of blood T cells in healthy people across ages. Primed by a sample-barcoded 5' primer and a J-beta primer mix, a second PCR proceeded for roughly 6 to 12 cycles. One entry per CDR3 protein, called by TCRdb with MiXCR from the 5' RACE reads. The table records 1.5 million or so distinct CDR3 sequences, approximately 43% of them present only once. Total RNA, at least 5 micrograms per sample, was extracted from PBMCs. Notes on the study in general: Higher diversity, along with more naive CD4+ cells, distinguished long-lived donors from aged donors. With age, beta diversity per million T cells declined roughly linearly, significantly by 40. TCR beta diversity tracked closely with naive T cell percentage.

Material for sequencing was blood. This receptor was taken from a woman aged 18-29 years in good health.

CDR3 loop: CASSARTSGFTDTQYF. CDR3 DNA: TGTGCCAGCAGTGCCCGGACTAGCGGGTTCACAGATACGCAGTATTTT. The chain is built from TRBV12-3 or TRBV12-4 and TRBJ2-3; TRBD2 aligns across 11 bases. V lost 5 bases, J lost 2 bases, and 6 bases stayed unmatched. CDR3 length: 16 residues.